This TCR beta chain emerged from a study of blood T cell repertoires in COVID-19. About the research overall: Two negative PCRs, clearance, or symptom resolution had been documented for recovered Cohort 3 donors. T cells, B-cell-depleted T cells, or PBMCs provided the cDNA or gDNA that served as material. The United States, Italy and Spain supplied acute and convalescent COVID-19 samples.

Libraries were prepared by immunoSEQ multiplex PCR; TCRdb keeps only in-frame clonotypes and omits some of them. The sample carries roughly 200,000 clones, 85% to 90% recorded once. Residents of approximately 25 US areas, aged roughly 18 to 95 years, made up the participants. The sequenced sample consisted of PBMCs or T cells enriched from blood (not recorded which). The clonotype originates from a woman aged 40-49 years in a cohort exposed to, infected with or recovered from COVID-19 (not recorded which).

CDR3 coding DNA: TGCGCCAGCAGCCAAGGGGGACAGGGGGTCTATGGCTACACCTTC. This gives the protein CASSQGGQGVYGYTF. The genes are TRBV4-3 and TRBJ1-2, with 11 bases fitting TRBD1. The CDR3 has 15 residues. Germline V gene data show CDR1 as LGHNA and CDR2 as YSLEER. V gave up 1 base and J gave up 4 bases; unmatched junction bases: 2.